Each of the 6 T cell receptor beta chains below was sequenced from the same sample in a study of CD8+ T cells in alopecia areata. RNA was isolated and reverse transcribed to cDNA, the sequencing template. The repertoire was sequenced with immunoSEQ multiplex PCR; TCRdb's copy has only in-frame clones and lacks some. The sample includes fewer than 150,000 clones, about two fifths of them seen just once. Specimen: CD4+ T cells sorted from blood. The receptors originated from a human donor with alopecia areata.

This clone was seen a handful of times. The chain joins TRBV10-3 to TRBJ2-1, with D possibly matching TRBD1 (6 bases). The CDR3 consists of 16 residues. V was cut by 4 bases and J by 0 bases, with 13 bases left in between. The germline gives CDR1 ENHRY, CDR2 SYGVKD. The CDR3 DNA sequence: TGTGCCATCAGTGCCACGAGGGGGAGCTCCTACAATGAGCAGTTCTTC. Residues: CAISATRGSSYNEQFF.

This clone was counted between two and nine times. The chain uses TRBV14 and TRBJ1-2, with D unresolved. Germline CDR1 and CDR2: SGHDN and FVKESK. The CDR3 contains 12 residues. Trimming shortened V by 5 bases and J by 5 bases, and 9 bases separated the two germline ends. The CDR3 bases are TGTGCCAGCAGCTCCGTGGAGTATGGCTACACCTTC. Translation gives CASSSVEYGYTF.

V gene TRBV29-1 combines with J gene TRBJ2-5, with 7 bases matching TRBD1. Germline V gene lookup returns CDR1 SQVTM and CDR2 ANQGSEA. The J segment lost 7 bases and the V segment lost 1 base, leaving 6 bases of the junction unmatched. This CDR3 contains 13 residues. CDR3 in DNA: TGCAGCGTTGAAGGACAGGGCGGAGCGACCCAGTACTTC. Protein: CSVEGQGGATQYF.

The V and J genes are TRBV30 and TRBJ2-5; D is tentatively TRBD1 or TRBD2 (6 bases each). This CDR3 region has 12 residues. Germline CDR1 GTSNPN, CDR2 SVGIG (reference sequence). The V end was cut by 2 bases, the J end by 5 bases, with 9 bases between. CDR3 region: CAWSRGAETQYF. DNA of the CDR3: TGTGCCTGGAGTAGGGGGGCGGAGACCCAGTACTTC.

This clone has just a few counts. This chain joins TRBV2 and TRBJ2-5; unclear D gene. The CDR3 sequence is 11 residues long. CDR1 SNHLY and CDR2 FYNNEI come from the germline V gene. Trimming removed 3 bases at V and 5 bases at J, with 4 bases between. Here the CDR3 reads CASSERETQYF. The DNA for the CDR3 is TGTGCCAGCAGTGAGCGTGAGACCCAGTACTTC.

The chain links TRBV30 to TRBJ2-3, with D tentatively TRBD1 or TRBD2 (6 bases each). Germline V lookup: CDR1 GTSNPN, CDR2 SVGIG (reference sequence). The V and J ends lost 3 bases and 4 bases respectively, with 14 bases between them. The CDR3 covers 14 residues. CDR3 in DNA: TGTGCCTGGAGAGGGGGGTCTCTCCCAGATACGCAGTATTTT. This translates into CAWRGGSLPDTQYF.